The 18 T cell receptor beta chains in this list originate from one sample, sequenced in a study of T cell responses to AZD1222 COVID-19 vaccine. Measured with immunoSEQ multiplex PCR; TCRdb has only the in-frame clones, and not every one. The sample includes tens of thousands of clones, approximately 80% of them seen just once. The input for sequencing was peripheral blood, taken 28 days after the second AZD1222 dose. Receptors were obtained from an adult who received the AZD1222 COVID-19 vaccine.

The CDR3 nucleotides are TGTGCCAGCAGCCCCAGACAGGGGTCGGTTGAAAAACTGTTTTTT. As protein: CASSPRQGSVEKLFF. The chain carries TRBV7-6 and TRBJ1-4, with 8 bases identical to TRBD1. Germline-derived CDR1 and CDR2 are SGHVS and FNYEAQ. Germline trimming cut 5 bases from V and 7 bases from J; bases unmatched to any gene: 9. This CDR3 has 15 residues.

This chain uses TRBV7-9 with TRBJ1-2, with TRBD1 identical over 12 bases. Trimming cost V 10 bases and J 6 bases; bases outside gene matches: 18. Germline V gene sequence: CDR1 SEHNR, CDR2 FQNEAQ (reference sequence). The CDR3 sequence is 17 residues long. For the CDR3, the DNA is TGTGCCATCCTACAAGGCCGGGACAGGGGGCGGGTAGATGGCTACACCTTC. As protein: CAILQGRDRGRVDGYTF.

The chain links TRBV11-3 to TRBJ1-2; D unresolved. Germline V gene lookup returns CDR1 SGHNT and CDR2 YENEEA. The CDR3 loop spans 12 amino acids. V shed 3 bases and J shed 8 bases, with 10 bases lying between them. The CDR3 bases are TGTGCCAGCAGCTTTGAGCGGGGAGGCTACACCTTC. Its protein is CASSFERGGYTF.

CDR3 region: CASSTNGEGAYEQYF. For the CDR3, the DNA is TGTGCCAGTAGTACCAATGGGGAGGGGGCCTACGAGCAGTACTTC. This rearrangement joins TRBV19 to TRBJ2-7, with D tentatively TRBD2 (7 bases). The germline V and J ends were trimmed by 4 bases and 2 bases, with 15 bases remaining between them. In germline, CDR1 is LNHDA, CDR2 SQIVND (reference sequence). The CDR3 extends over 15 amino acids.

This chain uses TRBV5-5 with TRBJ1-1; maybe TRBD1 (6 bases). This CDR3 spans 16 amino acids. The V end was cut by 4 bases, the J end by 5 bases, with 21 bases between. Germline V CDR1 and CDR2: SGHKS, YYEKEE (reference sequence). The CDR3 DNA reads as TGTGCCAGCAGCCCATCCTCAGGGGTTGAGAGGACTGAAGCTTTCTTT. This sequence encodes CASSPSSGVERTEAFF.

This rearrangement joins TRBV7-8 to TRBJ1-4; 8 nucleotides line up with TRBD1. The CDR3 is made up of 15 amino acids. Trimming cost V 5 bases and J 5 bases; bases outside gene matches: 7. Germline CDR1 is SGHVS and CDR2 is FQNEAQ. Here the CDR3 reads CASSLRTGQNEKLFF. The DNA for the CDR3 is TGTGCCAGCAGCCTCAGGACAGGGCAAAATGAAAAACTGTTTTTT.

CDR3 DNA sequence: TGTGCCAGCAGCCCAAGGGCAGTAACGGTTCGGGGGGAGCTGTTTTTT. Protein sequence: CASSPRAVTVRGELFF. The J gene is TRBJ2-2, the V gene TRBV7-2, with D unclear. The V and J ends lost 5 bases and 8 bases respectively, with 21 bases between them. The CDR3 sequence is 16 residues long. Germline V lookup: CDR1 SGHTA, CDR2 FQGNSA.

The chain recombines TRBV6-1 with TRBJ2-7, with D maybe TRBD1 (5 bases). Germline CDR1 is MNHNS and CDR2 is SASEGT. The CDR3 length is 14 residues. The V end was cut by 2 bases, the J end by 4 bases, with 12 bases between. CDR3 sequence reads: CASSEQGVVYEQYV. DNA of the CDR3: TGTGCCAGCAGTGAACAGGGTGTCGTGTACGAGCAGTACGTC.

The V gene is TRBV7-3, the J gene TRBJ2-3; D is uncertain. Germline V lookup: CDR1 SGHTA, CDR2 FQGTGA. V lost 4 bases and J 5 bases, leaving 10 bases between the germline ends. The CDR3 loop spans 13 amino acids. CDR3 loop: CASSSRLGDTQYF. The CDR3 DNA is TGTGCCAGCAGCTCTAGACTGGGAGATACGCAGTATTTT.

The V and J genes are TRBV6-5 and TRBJ2-5; weak D call: TRBD1 (6 bases). Trimming took off 7 bases at V and 4 bases at J, with 16 bases between the two ends. This CDR3 region has 14 residues. Germline assignment: CDR1 MNHEY and CDR2 SVGAGI. The DNA of the CDR3 is TGTGCCAGCACCACAAGGGGGTTGGGAGAGACCCAGTACTTC. Translated, it gives CASTTRGLGETQYF.

This chain links TRBV20-1 with TRBJ2-3, with 9 bases aligning to TRBD2. The CDR3 has 14 amino acids. V shed 3 bases, J shed 5 bases, and the junction held 6 bases outside the gene matches. Germline V lookup: CDR1 DFQATT, CDR2 SNEGSKA (reference sequence). Here the CDR3 reads CSASKRGVLDTQYF. The CDR3 nucleotides read TGCAGTGCTAGTAAGCGGGGGGTCCTAGATACGCAGTATTTT.

This clone has only a few counts. The chain combines TRBV3-1 (or the pseudogene TRBV3-2) with TRBJ1-5; TRBD1 might be the D (5 bases). V was clipped by 1 base and J by 1 base, with 14 bases between them. The V gene's germline CDR1 is LGHDT and CDR2 YNNKEL (reference sequence). The CDR3 consists of 17 residues. The CDR3 sequence is CASSQGGRGRSNQPQHF. The CDR3 bases are TGTGCCAGCAGCCAAGGTGGAAGGGGTCGGAGCAATCAGCCCCAGCATTTT.

The CDR3 DNA is TGCGCCAGCAGCCCGACCAGAGGGAACTATGGCTACACCTTC. Protein: CASSPTRGNYGYTF. The chain employs TRBV5-1 and TRBJ1-2, with unresolved D. Trimming stripped 4 bases from V and 2 bases from J, with 12 bases between. The CDR3 covers 14 residues. Germline loops: CDR1 SGHRS, CDR2 YFSETQ.

V and J are TRBV28 and TRBJ2-7; TRBD2 is a possible D gene (5 bases). CDR1 is MDHEN and CDR2 is SYDVKM in the germline V gene. The V end was cut by 6 bases, the J end by 6 bases, with 21 bases between. This CDR3 is built from 15 residues. CDR3: CASSRGPLLGSEQYV. In DNA form, the CDR3 reads TGTGCCAGCAGCCGAGGGCCGCTGCTAGGGAGCGAGCAGTACGTC.

V and J are TRBV27 and TRBJ2-7; tentative D call: TRBD2 (7 bases). Trimming cost V 3 bases and J 0 bases, with 12 bases left between them. The germline V gene has CDR1 MNHEY and CDR2 SMNVEV (reference sequence). The CDR3 length is 15 residues. In nucleotides, the CDR3 is TGTGCCAGCAGTTTCGGGGGGCCTCCCTCCTACGAGCAGTACTTC. Encoded protein: CASSFGGPPSYEQYF.

This clone was counted a few times. As DNA, the CDR3 is TGTGCCATCAGTGAAGGAAGGGGTCCTCTCTACGAGCAGTACGTC. Residues: CAISEGRGPLYEQYV. The V gene is TRBV10-3, the J gene TRBJ2-7; TRBD1 might be the D (5 bases). Trimming took 3 bases from V and 3 from J, leaving 15 bases between them. CDR1 is ENHRY, CDR2 SYGVKD, per germline. The CDR3 extends over 15 amino acids.

This clone has more than one count but fewer than ten. This chain joins TRBV5-1 and TRBJ2-7; 11 bases are shared with TRBD2. V trimming: 4 bases; J trimming: 7 bases; junction bases outside the gene matches: 10. Germline V gene data show CDR1 as SGHRS and CDR2 as YFSETQ. The CDR3 is made up of 15 amino acids. The CDR3 spells CASSGLTSGVVEQYF. The CDR3, as DNA: TGCGCCAGCAGCGGGTTGACTAGCGGGGTAGTTGAGCAGTACTTC.

The chain has TRBV3-1 (or the pseudogene TRBV3-2) and TRBJ1-2; a weak D match, TRBD1 (6 bases). CDR3 length: 15 residues. V was pared by 3 bases and J by 5 bases, with 16 bases between. Germline V gene data show CDR1 as LGHDT and CDR2 as YNNKEL (reference sequence). The CDR3 sequence: CASSQRRGKNYGYTF. The CDR3 DNA follows: TGTGCCAGCAGCCAGAGGAGGGGGAAGAATTATGGCTACACCTTC.